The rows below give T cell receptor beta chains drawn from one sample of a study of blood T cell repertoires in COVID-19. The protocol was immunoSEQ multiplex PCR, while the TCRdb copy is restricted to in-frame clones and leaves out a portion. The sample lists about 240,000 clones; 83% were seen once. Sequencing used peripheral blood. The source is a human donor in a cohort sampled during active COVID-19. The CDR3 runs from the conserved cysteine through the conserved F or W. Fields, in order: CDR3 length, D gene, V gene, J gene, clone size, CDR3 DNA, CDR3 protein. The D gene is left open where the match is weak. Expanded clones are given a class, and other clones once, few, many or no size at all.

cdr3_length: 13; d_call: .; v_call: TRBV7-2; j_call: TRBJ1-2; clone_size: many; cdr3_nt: TGTGCCAGCAGCTTACTCAGAAACTATGGCTACACCTTC; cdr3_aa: CASSLLRNYGYTF
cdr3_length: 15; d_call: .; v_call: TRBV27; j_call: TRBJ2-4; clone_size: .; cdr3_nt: TGTGCCAGCAGTCCGGTACGACTAGCCAAAAACATTCAGTACTTC; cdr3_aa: CASSPVRLAKNIQYF
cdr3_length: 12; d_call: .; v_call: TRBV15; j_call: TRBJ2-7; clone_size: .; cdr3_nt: TGTGCCACCAGCTCGGGAAGTCGCGAGCAGTACTTC; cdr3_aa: CATSSGSREQYF
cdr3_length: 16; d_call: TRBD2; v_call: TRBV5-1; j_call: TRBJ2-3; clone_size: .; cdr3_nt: TGCGCCAGCAGCCTTCTTATAGCGGGAGGGACGGATACGCAGTATTTT; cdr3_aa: CASSLLIAGGTDTQYF
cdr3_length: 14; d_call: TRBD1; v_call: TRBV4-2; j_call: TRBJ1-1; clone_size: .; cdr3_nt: TGTGCCAGCAGCCGGGGACAGGGGAACACTGAAGCTTTCTTT; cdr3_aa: CASSRGQGNTEAFF
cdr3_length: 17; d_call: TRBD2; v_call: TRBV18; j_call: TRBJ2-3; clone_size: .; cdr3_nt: TGTGCCAGCTCACCACCCCTAGCGGGGGCCATCACAGATACGCAGTATTTT; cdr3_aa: CASSPPLAGAITDTQYF
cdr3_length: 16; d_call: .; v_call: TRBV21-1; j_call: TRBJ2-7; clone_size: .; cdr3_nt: TGTGCCAGCAGCAAAGAGACAGGGGACCCCGGCTACGAGCAGTACTTC; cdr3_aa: CASSKETGDPGYEQYF
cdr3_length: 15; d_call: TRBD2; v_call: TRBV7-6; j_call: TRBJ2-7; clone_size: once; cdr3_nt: TGTGCCAGCAGCAATAGCGGGAGGGCCTCATACGAGCAGTACTTC; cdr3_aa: CASSNSGRASYEQYF
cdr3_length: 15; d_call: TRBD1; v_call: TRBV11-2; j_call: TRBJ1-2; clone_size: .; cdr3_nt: TGTGCCAGCAGCATGACCGGGACAGGGATCTATGGCTACACCTTC; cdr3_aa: CASSMTGTGIYGYTF
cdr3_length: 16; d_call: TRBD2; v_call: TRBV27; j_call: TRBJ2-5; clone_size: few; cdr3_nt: TGTGCCAGCAGTTACGGGCTAGCGGGAGGGGGAGAGACCCAGTACTTC; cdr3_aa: CASSYGLAGGGETQYF
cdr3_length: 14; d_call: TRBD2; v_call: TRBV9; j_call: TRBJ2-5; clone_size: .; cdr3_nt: TGTGCCAGCAGTGCGACTAGCAGGGCGGAGACCCAGTACTTC; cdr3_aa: CASSATSRAETQYF
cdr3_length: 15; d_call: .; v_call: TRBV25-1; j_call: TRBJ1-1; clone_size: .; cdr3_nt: TGTGCCAGCAGTGAAACGACGGGGAGGGGTACTGAAGCTTTCTTT; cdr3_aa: CASSETTGRGTEAFF
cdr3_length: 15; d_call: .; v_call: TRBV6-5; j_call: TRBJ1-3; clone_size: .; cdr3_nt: TGTGCCAGCACCAGACAGCAGAGCTCTGGAAACACCATATATTTT; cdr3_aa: CASTRQQSSGNTIYF
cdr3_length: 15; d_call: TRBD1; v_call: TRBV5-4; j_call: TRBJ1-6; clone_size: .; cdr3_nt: TGTGCCAGCAATTCTGGGGACAGGGGTAATTCACCCCTCCACTTT; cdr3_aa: CASNSGDRGNSPLHF
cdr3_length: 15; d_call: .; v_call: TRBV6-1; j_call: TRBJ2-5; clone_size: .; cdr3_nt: TGTGCCAGCAGAGAAGCCCTAGGGACTTTAGAGACCCAGTACTTC; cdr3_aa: CASREALGTLETQYF
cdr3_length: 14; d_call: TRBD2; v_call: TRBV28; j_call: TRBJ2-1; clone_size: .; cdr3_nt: TGTGCCATTGGGGGAACTAGCGGATACAATGAGCAGTTCTTC; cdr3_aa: CAIGGTSGYNEQFF
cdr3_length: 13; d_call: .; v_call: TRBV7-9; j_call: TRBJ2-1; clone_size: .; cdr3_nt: TGTGCCGGGGCGGTAATATACTACAATGAGCAGTTCTTC; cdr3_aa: CAGAVIYYNEQFF
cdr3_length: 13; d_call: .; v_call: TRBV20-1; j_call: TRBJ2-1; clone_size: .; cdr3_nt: TGCAGTGCTAGTCCCCAGGCAGACAATGAGCAGTTCTTC; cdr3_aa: CSASPQADNEQFF
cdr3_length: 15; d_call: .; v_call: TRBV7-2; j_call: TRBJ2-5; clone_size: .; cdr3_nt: TGTGCCAGCAGCTTAGTTTGGCAGTCGTCAGAGACCCAGTACTTC; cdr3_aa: CASSLVWQSSETQYF
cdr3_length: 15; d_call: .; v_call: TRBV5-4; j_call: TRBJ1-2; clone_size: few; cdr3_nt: TGTGCCAGCAGCTTGGATCGGACAGCCGGCTATGGCTACACCTTC; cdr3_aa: CASSLDRTAGYGYTF
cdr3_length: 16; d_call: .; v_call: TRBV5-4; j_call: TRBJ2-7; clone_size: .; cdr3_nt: TGTGCCAGCAGCTTGGGGGGCGGGGATAGCTCCTACGAGCAGTACTTC; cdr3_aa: CASSLGGGDSSYEQYF
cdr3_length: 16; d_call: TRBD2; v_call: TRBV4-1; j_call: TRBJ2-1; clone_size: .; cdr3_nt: TGCGCCAGCAGCCAACCCACTAGCGGGGGCCGCTATGAGCAGTTCTTC; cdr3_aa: CASSQPTSGGRYEQFF
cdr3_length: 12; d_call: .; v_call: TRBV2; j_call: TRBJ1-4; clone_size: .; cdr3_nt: TGTGCCAGCACCACGGGTAGAGAAAAACTGTTTTTT; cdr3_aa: CASTTGREKLFF
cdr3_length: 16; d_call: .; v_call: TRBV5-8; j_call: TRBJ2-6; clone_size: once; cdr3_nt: TGTGCCAGCCCGGCGTTTCTGGGGCGTGGGGCCAACGTCCTGACTTTC; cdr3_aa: CASPAFLGRGANVLTF
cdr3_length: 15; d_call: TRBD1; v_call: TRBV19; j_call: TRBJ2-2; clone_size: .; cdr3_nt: TGTGCCAGTAGTACAATGACAGGGGCCACCGGGGAGCTGTTTTTT; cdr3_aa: CASSTMTGATGELFF
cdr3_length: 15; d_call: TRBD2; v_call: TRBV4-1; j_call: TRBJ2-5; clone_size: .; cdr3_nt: TGCGCCAGCCAATTGACTAGCGGGAGGGGAGAGACCCAGTACTTC; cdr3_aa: CASQLTSGRGETQYF
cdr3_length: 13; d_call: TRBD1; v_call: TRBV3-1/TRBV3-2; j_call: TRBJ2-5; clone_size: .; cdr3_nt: TGTGCCAGCAGCACAGGGGCACAAGAGACCCAGTACTTC; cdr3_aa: CASSTGAQETQYF
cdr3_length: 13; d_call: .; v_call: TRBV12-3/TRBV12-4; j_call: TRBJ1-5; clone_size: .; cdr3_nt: TGTGCCAGCAGTTTGAAGTCGGGGCAGCCCCAGCATTTT; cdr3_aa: CASSLKSGQPQHF
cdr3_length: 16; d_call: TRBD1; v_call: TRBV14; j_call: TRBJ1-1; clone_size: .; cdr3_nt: TGTGCCAGCAGCCAATTACCGGGACAGGGGGACACTGAAGCTTTCTTT; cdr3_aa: CASSQLPGQGDTEAFF
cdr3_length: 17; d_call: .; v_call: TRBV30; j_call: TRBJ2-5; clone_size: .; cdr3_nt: TGTGCCTGGAGTGTACCGGACTACACACCAACAAGGGAGACCCAGTACTTC; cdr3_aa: CAWSVPDYTPTRETQYF
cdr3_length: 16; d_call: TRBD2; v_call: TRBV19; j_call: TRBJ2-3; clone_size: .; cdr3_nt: TGTGCCAGTAGACAGGGTAGTAGCGGGGGCACAGATACGCAGTATTTT; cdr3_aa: CASRQGSSGGTDTQYF
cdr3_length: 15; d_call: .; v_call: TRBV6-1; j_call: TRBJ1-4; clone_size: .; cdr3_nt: TGTGCCAGCAGTGAAAGTTGGGGGGATGAAGAAAAACTGTTTTTT; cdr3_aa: CASSESWGDEEKLFF
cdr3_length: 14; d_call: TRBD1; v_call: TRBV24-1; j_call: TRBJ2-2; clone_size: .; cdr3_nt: TGTGCCACCATTACAGGGGTCAACACCGGGGAGCTGTTTTTT; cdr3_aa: CATITGVNTGELFF
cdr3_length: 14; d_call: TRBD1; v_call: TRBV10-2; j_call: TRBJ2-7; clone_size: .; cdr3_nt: TGCGCCAGCAGTGTCAGGGACAGGCGCTACGAGCAGTACTTC; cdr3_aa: CASSVRDRRYEQYF
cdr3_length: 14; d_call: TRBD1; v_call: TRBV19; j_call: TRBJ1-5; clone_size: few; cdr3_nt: TGTGCCAGTAGTACTACAGGGGGGAATCAGCCCCAGCATTTT; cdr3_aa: CASSTTGGNQPQHF
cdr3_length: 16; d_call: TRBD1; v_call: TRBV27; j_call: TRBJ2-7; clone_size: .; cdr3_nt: TGTGCCAGCAGATTAACCACAGGGGCTCCTTTAGGCGAGCAGTACTTC; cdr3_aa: CASRLTTGAPLGEQYF
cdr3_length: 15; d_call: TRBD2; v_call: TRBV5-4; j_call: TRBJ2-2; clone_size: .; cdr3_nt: TGTGCCAGCAGCTTGAGAGCGGGGGGGCCCTGGGAGCTGTTTTTT; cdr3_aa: CASSLRAGGPWELFF
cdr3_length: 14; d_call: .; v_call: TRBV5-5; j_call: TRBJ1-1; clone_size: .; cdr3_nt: TGTGCCAGCAGCTTGGAGGGAGGGGGCACTGAAGCTTTCTTT; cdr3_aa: CASSLEGGGTEAFF
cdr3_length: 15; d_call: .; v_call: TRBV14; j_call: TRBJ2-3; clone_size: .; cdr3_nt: TGTGCCAGCAGCCAAATTGCTAGCTTGACAGATACGCAGTATTTT; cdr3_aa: CASSQIASLTDTQYF
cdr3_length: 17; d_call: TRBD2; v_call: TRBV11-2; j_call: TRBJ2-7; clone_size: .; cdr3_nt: TGTGCCAGCAGCTTGTATGGGGCTAGCGGTGATACCTACGAGCAGTACTTC; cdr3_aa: CASSLYGASGDTYEQYF
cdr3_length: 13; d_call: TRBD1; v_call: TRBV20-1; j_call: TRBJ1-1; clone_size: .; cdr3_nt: TGCAGTGCTATTGACAGGGTACTCACTGAAGCTTTCTTT; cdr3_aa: CSAIDRVLTEAFF
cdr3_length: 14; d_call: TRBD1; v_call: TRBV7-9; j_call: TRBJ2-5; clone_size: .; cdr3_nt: TGTGCCAGCAGCTTAGGCGCCAGGGGGGAGACCCAGTACTTC; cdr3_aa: CASSLGARGETQYF
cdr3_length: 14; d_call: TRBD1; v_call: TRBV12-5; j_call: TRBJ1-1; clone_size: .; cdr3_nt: TGTGCTAGTGGTCGGGACAGGACCCACACTGAAGCTTTCTTT; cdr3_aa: CASGRDRTHTEAFF
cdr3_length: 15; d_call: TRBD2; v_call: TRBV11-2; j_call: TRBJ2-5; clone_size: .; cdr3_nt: TGTGCCAGCAGCGCGGGGGGACTAGCCTCCGAGACCCAGTACTTC; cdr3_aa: CASSAGGLASETQYF
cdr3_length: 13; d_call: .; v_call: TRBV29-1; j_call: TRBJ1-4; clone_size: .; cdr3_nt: TGCAGCGTTGTCAGGGCAACTAATGAAAAACTGTTTTTT; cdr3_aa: CSVVRATNEKLFF
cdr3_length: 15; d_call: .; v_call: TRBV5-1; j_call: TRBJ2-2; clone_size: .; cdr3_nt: TGCGCCAGCAGAACTTACAGGGAAAGTGCCGGGGAGCTGTTTTTT; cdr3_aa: CASRTYRESAGELFF
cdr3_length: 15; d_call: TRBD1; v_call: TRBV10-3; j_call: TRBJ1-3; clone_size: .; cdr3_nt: TGTGCCATCAGTACCGGGACAGGGATGGGAAACACCATATATTTT; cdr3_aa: CAISTGTGMGNTIYF
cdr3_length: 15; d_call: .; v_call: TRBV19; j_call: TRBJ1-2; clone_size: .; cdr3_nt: TGTGCCAGTAGTATAAGTTCGGGTGGCGCCTATGGCTACACCTTC; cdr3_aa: CASSISSGGAYGYTF
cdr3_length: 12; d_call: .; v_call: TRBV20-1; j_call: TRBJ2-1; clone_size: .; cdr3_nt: TGCAGTGCTAGTCAACAGGGAGACGAGCAGTTCTTC; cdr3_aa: CSASQQGDEQFF
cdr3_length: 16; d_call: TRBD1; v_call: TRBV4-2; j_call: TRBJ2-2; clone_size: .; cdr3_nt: TGTGCCAGCAGCCCTACGACAGGGAGGAACACCGGGGAGCTGTTTTTT; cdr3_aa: CASSPTTGRNTGELFF
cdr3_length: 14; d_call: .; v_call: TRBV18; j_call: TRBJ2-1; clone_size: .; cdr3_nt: TGTGCCAGCTCACCACCGTCGGTTTACAATGAGCAGTTCTTC; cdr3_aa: CASSPPSVYNEQFF